Each of the 9 T cell receptor beta chains below was sequenced from the same sample in a study of blood T cell repertoires in COVID-19. Method: immunoSEQ multiplex PCR; TCRdb's copy keeps in-frame clones and lacks some. The top ten clones hold roughly 0.8% of a sample with around 260,000 clones, approximately 90% of them seen once. Sequencing used peripheral blood. The receptor source for this set is a young man with acute or convalescent COVID-19.

The chain joins TRBV9 to TRBJ2-3, with 10 positions matching TRBD1. The CDR3 loop spans 15 amino acids. After removal of 4 bases from V and 0 bases from J, the junction contained 2 bases not matched to a gene. Germline values: CDR1 SGDLS, CDR2 YYNGEE. For the CDR3, the DNA is TGTGCCAGCAGCAGACAGGGGGCAAGCACAGATACGCAGTATTTT. Encoded protein: CASSRQGASTDTQYF. The full variable domain, completed using reference TRBV9 and TRBJ2-3, is DSGVTQTPKHLITATGQRVTLRCSPRSGDLSVYWYQQSLDQGLQFLIQYYNGEERAKGNILERFSAQQFPDLHSELNLSSLELGDSALYFCASSRQGASTDTQYFGPGTRLTVL.

With respect to this clone: The sample contains more than one DNA sequence encoding this CDR3. Here the CDR3 reads CASSFPSAGYGNEKLFF. DNA for the CDR3: TGTGCCAGCAGCTTTCCTTCTGCGGGGTACGGTAATGAAAAACTGTTTTTT. This chain joins TRBV11-2 and TRBJ1-4, with D hard to call. V shed 3 bases and J shed 4 bases, with 18 bases lying between them. CDR1 and CDR2 (germline): SGHAT, FQNNGV. CDR3 length equals 17 residues. Together with reference TRBV11-2 and TRBJ1-4, the CDR3 gives the full variable domain: EAGVAQSPRYKIIEKRQSVAFWCNPISGHATLYWYQQILGQGPKLLIQFQNNGVVDDSQLPKDRFSAERLKGVDSTLKIQPAKLEDSAVYLCASSFPSAGYGNEKLFFGSGTQLSVL.

This chain joins TRBV11-2 and TRBJ2-7; 10 bases map to TRBD1. The CDR3 has 15 residues. V lost 5 bases, J lost 4 bases, and 8 bases stayed unmatched. CDR1 is SGHAT, CDR2 FQNNGV, per germline. In DNA, the CDR3 is TGTGCCAGCAGCATCCGGGACAGGGGAGCGTACGAGCAGTACTTC. Translated, it gives CASSIRDRGAYEQYF.

The rearrangement joins TRBV7-9 to TRBJ2-7; 7 positions match TRBD1. V dropped 5 bases and J dropped 0; count of bases not matched to a gene: 7. Germline V gene data show CDR1 as SEHNR and CDR2 as FQNEAQ (reference sequence). CDR3 length: 15 amino acids. The CDR3 DNA reads as TGTGCCAGCAGCCTCTCCGGGACAGCCTCCTACGAGCAGTACTTC. It translates to CASSLSGTASYEQYF.

This clone showed up just once. The chain links TRBV12-3 or TRBV12-4 to TRBJ1-2; 8 bases line up with TRBD1. The CDR3 sequence is 13 residues long. With V trimmed by 6 bases and J by 8 bases, 8 bases remained unmatched. DNA for the CDR3: TGTGCCAGCAGACCTAACAGGGGGTCGGGCTACACCTTC. It specifies CASRPNRGSGYTF.

In its sample, this clone was seen once. The CDR3 bases are TGTGCCAGCTCACCCCCCGGGAGGGTAGGGGGGAATGAGCAGTTCTTC. Translating it yields CASSPPGRVGGNEQFF. The chain recombines TRBV18 with TRBJ2-1, with 8 bases aligning to TRBD2. The germline V gene encodes CDR1 KGHSH and CDR2 LQKENI. CDR3 length equals 16 residues. The J segment lost 7 bases and the V segment lost 3 bases, leaving 11 bases of the junction unmatched.

The gene calls are TRBV6-5 and TRBJ2-2; D is unresolved. This CDR3 is 14 amino acids long. Germline CDR1 and CDR2: MNHEY and SVGAGI. The V gene lost 9 bases and the J gene lost 7 bases, with 18 bases spanning the gap. CDR3 in DNA: TGTGCCAGTCCTACACGGGTTTTCGGCGGGGAGCTGTTTTTT. Its protein is CASPTRVFGGELFF.

J is TRBJ1-3 and V is TRBV5-1; D remains ambiguous. CDR3 size: 16 residues. The germline gives CDR1 SGHRS, CDR2 YFSETQ. Trimming removed 0 bases from V and 0 bases from J, with 10 bases in between. CDR3 in DNA: TGCGCCAGCAGCTTGGCGGGGTCCTACTCTGGAAACACCATATATTTT. This codes for CASSLAGSYSGNTIYF.

The chain combines TRBV29-1 with TRBJ1-1; D is uncertain. Trimming cost V 7 bases and J 7 bases, with 16 bases left between them. Germline lookup yields CDR1 SQVTM and CDR2 ANQGSEA. This CDR3 has 12 amino acids. CDR3 protein: CSAQKESGEAFF. The CDR3 nucleotides read TGCAGCGCCCAAAAAGAGAGCGGTGAAGCTTTCTTT.